The 12 T cell receptor beta chains reported below all come from one sample, sequenced in a study of blood T cell repertoires in COVID-19. Assay: immunoSEQ multiplex PCR; the TCRdb copy retains only in-frame clones and omits some. The sample holds about 44,000 clones; more than 70% are singletons and the top ten take about 4%. The sequenced sample consisted of peripheral blood. The receptors originated from a woman between 70 and 85 years old with acute or convalescent COVID-19.

This clone was recorded only once. The chain joins TRBV28 to TRBJ2-2, with 11 bases aligning to TRBD1. V was pared by 4 bases and J by 2 bases, with 6 bases of the junction left unmatched. Germline V gene lookup returns CDR1 MDHEN and CDR2 SYDVKM. The CDR3 has 17 amino acids. The CDR3 sequence is CASSSRTGGPNTGELFF. The CDR3 region has the DNA TGTGCCAGCAGTTCCAGGACAGGGGGCCCCAACACCGGGGAGCTGTTTTTT.

This chain's CDR3 is CASSSLTFYNEQFF. In nucleotides, the CDR3 is TGTGCCAGCAGCTCCCTCACTTTCTACAATGAGCAGTTCTTC. The chain combines TRBV11-2 with TRBJ2-1; D call uncertain. The CDR3 consists of 14 residues. CDR1 is SGHAT and CDR2 is FQNNGV in the germline V gene. Deletions cut 4 bases from V and 3 bases from J, with 10 bases between.

For this clone: This sample includes further DNA sequences coding for the same CDR3. The chain carries TRBV10-2 and TRBJ2-5; TRBD1 agrees at 8 bases. This CDR3 has 13 amino acids. With 6 bases clipped from V and 5 bases from J, the junction kept 5 bases outside the gene matches. Germline CDR1 is WSHSY and CDR2 is SAAADI. CDR3 protein: CASSPTGGETQYF. In DNA form, the CDR3 reads TGCGCCAGCAGCCCAACAGGGGGGGAGACCCAGTACTTC.

The CDR3: CASSLARGYEAFF. CDR3 nucleotides: TGTGCCAGCAGCTTGGCAAGGGGATATGAAGCTTTCTTT. The chain couples TRBV5-8 to TRBJ1-1, with TRBD1 as a possible D gene (5 bases). Trimming left V 0 bases short and J 7 bases short, with 10 bases between. Germline values: CDR1 SGHTS, CDR2 YDEGEE. The CDR3 covers 13 residues.

The chain couples TRBV2 to TRBJ1-5; D is unresolved. Germline V gene sequence: CDR1 SNHLY, CDR2 FYNNEI. V was clipped by 6 bases and J by 5 bases, with 17 bases between them. The CDR3 covers 15 residues. Written as DNA, the CDR3 is TGTGCCAGCAGACTAGGCCTGGGGTTGGATCAGCCCCAGCATTTT. It encodes CASRLGLGLDQPQHF.

The rearrangement links TRBV11-3 to TRBJ1-2, with D maybe TRBD1 (6 bases). The CDR3 consists of 12 residues. From germline, CDR1 is SGHNT and CDR2 YENEEA. V shed 1 base and J shed 6 bases, with 6 bases lying between them. For the CDR3, the DNA is TGTGCCAGCAGCTTAGGGACAGATGGCTACACCTTC. This encodes CASSLGTDGYTF.

The rearrangement joins TRBV7-2 to TRBJ1-3; 7 bases are shared with TRBD1. Trimming removed 5 bases from V and 0 bases from J; junction bases left unmatched: 7. Germline V gene lookup returns CDR1 SGHTA and CDR2 FQGNSA. The CDR3 is made up of 16 amino acids. The CDR3 DNA reads TGTGCCAGCAGCCAGGGACAGCCAGCCTCTGGAAACACCATATATTTT. Protein product: CASSQGQPASGNTIYF.

The rearrangement joins TRBV25-1 to TRBJ2-2; tentatively, D is TRBD1 (5 bases). V was clipped by 8 bases and J by 1 base, with 5 bases between them. Per germline, CDR1 MGHDK and CDR2 SYGVNS. The CDR3 extends over 12 amino acids. DNA for the CDR3: TGTGCCAGCCAGGGGAACACCGGGGAGCTGTTTTTT. Encoded protein: CASQGNTGELFF.

The V gene is TRBV18, the J gene TRBJ1-5, with D perhaps matching TRBD1 (5 bases). The CDR3 is 16 amino acids. V lost 4 bases and J 0 bases, leaving 13 bases between the germline ends. CDR1 and CDR2 (germline): KGHSH, LQKENI. The CDR3 nucleotides are TGTGCCAGCTCACTGGGACGGAGGGATAGCAATCAGCCCCAGCATTTT. Protein product: CASSLGRRDSNQPQHF.

This sequence joins TRBV7-2 and TRBJ2-7; TRBD1 matches at 7 bases. This CDR3 region has 14 residues. The junction had 4 bases not matched to a gene; V was cut back by 5 bases and J by 0 bases. Germline CDR1 SGHTA, CDR2 FQGNSA. CDR3 sequence (DNA): TGTGCCAGCAGCCCAGGGGGACCCTCCTACGAGCAGTACTTC. It translates to CASSPGGPSYEQYF.

V gene TRBV6-5 combines with J gene TRBJ2-7; tentatively, D is TRBD2 (6 bases). Trimming cost V 10 bases and J 0 bases, with 16 bases left between them. The CDR3 is made up of 14 amino acids. Germline values: CDR1 MNHEY, CDR2 SVGAGI. The DNA of the CDR3 is TGTGCCACCGGAGTCGGGACTTTCTCCTACGAGCAGTACTTC. This encodes CATGVGTFSYEQYF.

The V call is TRBV7-2, the J call TRBJ2-1, with 9 positions matching TRBD2. The germline gives CDR1 SGHTA, CDR2 FQGNSA. The ends lost 5 bases at V and 8 bases at J; junction bases unmatched: 10. CDR3 length: 15 residues. The CDR3 DNA is TGTGCCAGCAGCAAGCGGCGGGAGGGGAGGGATGAGCAGTTCTTC. It yields the protein CASSKRREGRDEQFF.